The TCR beta chain under discussion was sequenced for a study of T cell responses to AZD1222 COVID-19 vaccine (dated by TCRdb to about 2021). General notes on the study: AZD1222 recipients whose second dose came at about 4 weeks and those whose second dose came at about 12 weeks were combined into one group, since spike-specific TCR depth and breadth did not differ between the two schedules. Trial participants were enrolled by age into 18-55, 56-69 and 70-plus year subgroups, with about 150, 27 and 61 TCR-sequenced participants respectively. A total of under 250 trial participants underwent TCR sequencing, of whom 200 to 220 had received two doses of AZD1222 and some 25 had received two doses of the MenACWY control vaccine.

The germline V gene sets CDR1 to MNHEY and CDR2 to SVGAGI. Deletion took 5 bases off V and 2 bases off J, with a span of 7 bases between the germline ends. CDR3 length: 12 amino acids, cysteine to phenylalanine. The only DNA kept is the CDR3, 36 bases in frame from the first base. The time point label on this specimen signifies: baseline before first vaccination. Samples from vaccinated people were obtained from the UK trials COV001 and COV002, which included a single-blind randomized controlled phase 2/3 trial of AZD1222 (ChAdOx1 nCoV-19) in healthy adults. For TCRbeta chain sequencing, PBMC samples from trial participants were taken at day 0 and at day 28 after the second dose. The CDR3 regions of human TCRbeta chains were subjected to immunosequencing. As for the original processing: TCRs in the repertoires were matched against a reference library of SARS-CoV-2-specific TCRs that had been generated with the MIRA antigen-specificity platform. Breadth meant the fraction of unique TCRs that were SARS-CoV-2-associated, whereas depth meant the fraction of total T cells that were SARS-CoV-2-associated. Using the MIRA data, every spike-specific TCR was mapped to the spike region that the TCR reacted to and assigned to either a CD4 or a CD8 class. Log10-transformed breadth and depth values were compared by one-way ANOVA with Sidak's multiple comparisons tests. TCRdb took over this immuneACCESS table, retaining in-frame rearrangements with V and J assigned. Such tables are incomplete; in checked studies, under half of the missing clones stem from an unresolved V gene, and the remainder is unexplained. V, J and clone size are taken as reported in that table, and D and trimming were inferred from the DNA itself. Here the sample has roughly 140,000 clones; 80% to 95% occur a single time. In total, the top ten clones hold approximately 1.5% of the sample.

This clone appeared a few times. What this receptor recognizes is not known. There are no base qualities to consult, and no much larger clone falls within one base. Study-level results and caveats: Because no samples from the day 14 peak response were available, repertoires could be characterized only after the peak T cell response. Nearly half of unique spike-specific TCRs reportedly recognized epitopes outside regions mutated in the B.1.351 and B.1.1.7 variants. Participants were mostly white British, with more females than males. The authors suggested clonal diversity may have been underestimated. In the small 56-69-year group, the increase in depth fell short of significance, most likely because of low power. After two AZD1222 doses, spike-specific TCR breadth and depth were significantly higher than at day 0 and than in MenACWY recipients. Vaccine-associated CD4 TCRs spanned the whole spike protein, with dominant responses in regions 160-218 and 743-854. Conclusions about previously exposed vaccinees are limited because only a handful of AZD1222 recipients were SARS-CoV-2 seropositive at baseline.

This chain joins TRBV6-5 to TRBJ2-7, with the identity of the D gene unclear. This receptor was identified in an adult in good health. Source: peripheral blood, taken on day 0 of AZD1222 vaccination. At the DNA level, the sequence is TGTGCCAGCAGTCCCTTCCCCTACGAGCAGTACTTC. Its protein product is CASSPFPYEQYF.